What follows are 22 T cell receptor beta chains derived from one specimen sequenced in a study of blood T cell repertoires in COVID-19. Generated by immunoSEQ multiplex PCR, the TCRdb table keeps only in-frame clones and is missing some. The sample includes 110,000 to 150,000 clones, approximately 80% of them seen just once. Material: peripheral blood. The receptor source for this set is a woman of 80 years or more in a cohort sampled during active or convalescent COVID-19.

The gene calls are TRBV6-6 and TRBJ2-3; 9 nucleotides align to TRBD1. CDR1 MNHNY and CDR2 SVGAGI come from the germline V gene (reference sequence). V lost 6 bases, J lost 0 bases, and 7 bases stayed unmatched. The CDR3 runs to 16 residues. The DNA for the CDR3 is TGTGCCAGCAGCCGGGACAGGGAAACTAGCACAGATACGCAGTATTTT. This gives the protein CASSRDRETSTDTQYF.

The gene calls are TRBV12-3 or TRBV12-4 and TRBJ2-7; possibly TRBD1 for D (5 bases). The germline V and J ends were trimmed by 6 bases and 6 bases, with 15 bases remaining between them. The CDR3 totals 13 residues. CDR3 residues: CASSYHRQGEQYV. In DNA, the CDR3 is TGTGCCAGCAGCTACCACCGGCAGGGCGAGCAGTACGTC.

The CDR3: CASRAGLNEKLFF. DNA of the CDR3: TGTGCCAGCAGAGCGGGACTCAATGAAAAACTGTTTTTT. This chain uses TRBV6-5 with TRBJ1-4; TRBD1 might be the D (5 bases). The CDR3 sequence is 13 residues long. V gave up 6 bases and J gave up 5 bases, with 10 bases separating them. Germline V gene lookup returns CDR1 MNHEY and CDR2 SVGAGI.

The gene calls are TRBV11-3 and TRBJ2-6; D might be TRBD1 (5 bases). Trimming took 6 bases from V and 4 from J, leaving 19 bases between them. CDR1 is SGHNT, CDR2 YENEEA, per germline. The CDR3 sequence is 17 residues long. The DNA for the CDR3 is TGTGCCAGCAGGCATCGACAGCCCAGCGTGGGGGCCAACGTCCTGACTTTC. Its translation is CASRHRQPSVGANVLTF. Supplemented by reference TRBV11-3 and TRBJ2-6, the full variable domain reads EAGVVQSPRYKIIEKKQPVAFWCNPISGHNTLYWYLQNLGQGPELLIRYENEEAVDDSQLPKDRFSAERLKGVDSTLKIQPAELGDSAVYLCASRHRQPSVGANVLTFGAGSRLTVL.

This clone has just one count. Other DNA sequences within the sample encode an identical CDR3. This rearrangement joins TRBV18 to TRBJ2-3; possibly TRBD2 for D (5 bases). The germline V gene encodes CDR1 KGHSH and CDR2 LQKENI. The CDR3 sequence is 13 residues long. Trimming removed 3 bases at V and 1 base at J, with 5 bases between. The CDR3, as DNA: TGTGCCAGCTCACCGAGGGGCACAGATACGCAGTATTTT. It specifies CASSPRGTDTQYF.

The genes are TRBV9 and TRBJ2-3; 7 bases align to TRBD2. There are 14 residues in the CDR3. Germline values: CDR1 SGDLS, CDR2 YYNGEE. J gave up 6 bases and V 4 bases, and 8 bases lay outside the gene matches. The CDR3 nucleotides are TGTGCCAGCAGCCCAGGACTAGAGGCCGATACGCAGTATTTT. It encodes CASSPGLEADTQYF. The full variable domain, with the rest looked up from reference TRBV9 and TRBJ2-3, is DSGVTQTPKHLITATGQRVTLRCSPRSGDLSVYWYQQSLDQGLQFLIQYYNGEERAKGNILERFSAQQFPDLHSELNLSSLELGDSALYFCASSPGLEADTQYFGPGTRLTVL.

The chain recombines TRBV6-5 with TRBJ1-4; a possible D gene is TRBD1 (5 bases). Germline V gene lookup returns CDR1 MNHEY and CDR2 SVGAGI. Trimming stripped 0 bases from V and 5 bases from J, with 7 bases between. CDR3 length: 14 amino acids. CDR3 loop: CASSYSPGNEKLFF. The CDR3 DNA sequence: TGTGCCAGCAGTTACTCGCCAGGGAATGAAAAACTGTTTTTT.

This clone is a singleton in its sample. The DNA of the CDR3 is TGTGCCAGCAGTTTATCGGTTGTCCCGGGACAGGCTAACTATGGCTACACCTTC. The encoded protein is CASSLSVVPGQANYGYTF. The rearrangement uses TRBV27 and TRBJ1-2; 8 nucleotides align to TRBD1. CDR3 length: 18 amino acids. V dropped 0 bases and J dropped 0; count of bases not matched to a gene: 9. Per germline, CDR1 MNHEY and CDR2 SMNVEV (reference sequence).

The chain joins TRBV10-1 to TRBJ2-1; perhaps TRBD1 as D (7 bases). This CDR3 has 17 residues. The germline V gene has CDR1 WNHNN and CDR2 SYGVQD (reference sequence). Trimming took off 11 bases at V and 4 bases at J, with 27 bases between the two ends. CDR3 coding DNA: TGCGCCCTCGGTGGGACAGCGGGCAGTCCCCTTTACAATGAGCAGTTCTTC. Its translation: CALGGTAGSPLYNEQFF.

J is TRBJ2-3 and V is TRBV15; D not resolved. In germline, CDR1 is LNHNV, CDR2 YYDKDF (reference sequence). There are 15 residues in the CDR3. Trimming removed 3 bases from V and 0 bases from J, with 10 bases in between. CDR3 sequence: CATSSWPSSTDTQYF. CDR3 in DNA: TGTGCCACCAGCAGCTGGCCTTCCAGCACAGATACGCAGTATTTT.

The chain joins TRBV3-1 (or the pseudogene TRBV3-2) to TRBJ2-1, with D unclear. In germline, CDR1 is LGHDT, CDR2 YNNKEL (reference sequence). V was pared by 0 bases and J by 7 bases, with 10 bases between. This CDR3 region has 14 residues. This CDR3 is CASSQDRLLNEQFF. CDR3 sequence (DNA): TGTGCCAGCAGCCAAGATCGCCTATTGAATGAGCAGTTCTTC.

In DNA form, the CDR3 reads TGCGCCAGCAGCCACCCGCGGACAGGGGGCGCAGGGACTGAAGCTTTCTTT. This encodes CASSHPRTGGAGTEAFF. The chain recombines TRBV4-1 with TRBJ1-1, with TRBD1 matching over 11 bases. Germline CDR1 MGHRA, CDR2 YSYEKL. Unmatched junction bases numbered 11, after V lost 3 bases and J lost 5 bases. There are 17 residues in the CDR3.

The CDR3 coding sequence is TGCGCCAGCAGCTTGGCAGGGGGCGAGGAGACCCAGTACTTC. Protein product: CASSLAGGEETQYF. The J gene is TRBJ2-5, the V gene TRBV5-1; TRBD1 matches 8 bases. The junction had 3 bases not matched to a gene; V was cut back by 0 bases and J by 5 bases. The length of the CDR3 is 14 residues. Per the germline V gene, CDR1 is SGHRS and CDR2 is YFSETQ. Supplemented by reference TRBV5-1 and TRBJ2-5, the full variable domain reads KAGVTQTPRYLIKTRGQQVTLSCSPISGHRSVSWYQQTPGQGLQFLFEYFSETQRNKGNFPGRFSGRQFSNSRSEMNVSTLELGDSALYLCASSLAGGEETQYFGPGTRLLVL.

V and J are TRBV6-5 and TRBJ1-2, with a weak D call TRBD1 (6 bases). The germline V and J ends were trimmed by 0 bases and 8 bases, with 19 bases remaining between them. The germline V gene has CDR1 MNHEY and CDR2 SVGAGI. There are 16 residues in the CDR3. The CDR3 DNA sequence: TGTGCCAGCAGTTACTCGACCGGGACACCGAGATTAGGCTACACCTTC. It is translated as CASSYSTGTPRLGYTF.

The chain employs TRBV14 and TRBJ2-7; 9 nucleotides agree with TRBD2. The CDR3 extends over 18 amino acids. Germline V CDR1 and CDR2: SGHDN, FVKESK. The V and J ends lost 4 bases and 3 bases, in that order; junction bases with no gene match: 16. The DNA for the CDR3 is TGTGCCAGCAGCCCCCTAAGGCGAAGCGGGGGGTCTATCTACGAGCAGTACTTC. Amino acids: CASSPLRRSGGSIYEQYF.

The V and J genes are TRBV5-1 and TRBJ2-1; 11 nucleotides agree with TRBD2. The junction had 7 bases not matched to a gene; V was cut back by 2 bases and J by 6 bases. Germline V gene lookup returns CDR1 SGHRS and CDR2 YFSETQ. There are 16 residues in the CDR3. CDR3: CASSFPLAGGANEQFF. CDR3 nucleotide sequence: TGCGCCAGCAGCTTCCCTCTAGCGGGGGGTGCCAATGAGCAGTTCTTC. The full variable domain, with the rest looked up from reference TRBV5-1 and TRBJ2-1, is KAGVTQTPRYLIKTRGQQVTLSCSPISGHRSVSWYQQTPGQGLQFLFEYFSETQRNKGNFPGRFSGRQFSNSRSEMNVSTLELGDSALYLCASSFPLAGGANEQFFGPGTRLTVL.

The chain employs TRBV2 and TRBJ1-2; no reliable D call. The V end was cut by 7 bases, the J end by 4 bases, with 13 bases between. Looked up from germline, CDR1 is SNHLY and CDR2 is FYNNEI. The CDR3 is made up of 13 amino acids. The CDR3 here is CASKPGGIYGYTF. DNA for the CDR3: TGTGCCAGCAAGCCCGGTGGTATCTATGGCTACACCTTC. The whole variable domain, remainder taken from reference TRBV2 and TRBJ1-2, is EPEVTQTPSHQVTQMGQEVILRCVPISNHLYFYWYRQILGQKVEFLVSFYNNEISEKSEIFDDQFSVERPDGSNFTLKIRSTKLEDSAMYFCASKPGGIYGYTFGSGTRLTVV.

The rearrangement joins TRBV4-2 to TRBJ2-3; possibly TRBD2 for D (6 bases). Germline CDR1 LGHNA, CDR2 YNFKEQ. Trimming pared 0 bases from V and 2 bases from J, leaving 9 bases between. The CDR3 has 15 amino acids. The CDR3 protein is CASSQEERATDTQYF. The CDR3 DNA reads TGTGCCAGCAGCCAAGAAGAGCGGGCCACAGATACGCAGTATTTT.

This chain uses TRBV10-3 with TRBJ2-5, with a weak D call TRBD1 (6 bases). The germline V and J ends were trimmed by 6 bases and 1 base, with 9 bases remaining between them. The CDR3 is 13 residues long. Germline-derived CDR1 and CDR2 are ENHRY and SYGVKD. CDR3 loop: CAIRGQTQETQYF. The DNA for the CDR3 is TGTGCCATCAGAGGACAGACCCAAGAGACCCAGTACTTC.

The chain carries TRBV2 and TRBJ2-5, with 7 bases that match TRBD1. Looked up from germline, CDR1 is SNHLY and CDR2 is FYNNEI. The V segment lost 3 bases and the J segment 5 bases; nucleotides outside the gene matches: 9. This CDR3 contains 15 residues. CDR3 bases: TGTGCCAGCAGTGACTTTACAGGGGCGCGGGAGACCCAGTACTTC. Translating it yields CASSDFTGARETQYF.

This chain links TRBV5-1 with TRBJ1-2, with a possible D match to TRBD1 (5 bases). This CDR3 is 13 amino acids long. Trimming took off 2 bases at V and 4 bases at J, with 9 bases between the two ends. Germline V gives CDR1 SGHRS, CDR2 YFSETQ. CDR3 in amino acids: CASSFTGGYGYTF. CDR3 DNA sequence: TGCGCCAGCAGCTTTACCGGGGGCTATGGCTACACCTTC.

The rearrangement uses TRBV6-5 and TRBJ1-3; 8 bases align to TRBD1. The germline V gene has CDR1 MNHEY and CDR2 SVGAGI. The CDR3 contains 15 residues. Trimming removed 6 bases from V and 4 bases from J; junction bases left unmatched: 8. The CDR3 loop is CASRSTGDPGNTIYF. The CDR3 DNA follows: TGTGCCAGCAGATCGACAGGGGACCCGGGAAACACCATATATTTT.